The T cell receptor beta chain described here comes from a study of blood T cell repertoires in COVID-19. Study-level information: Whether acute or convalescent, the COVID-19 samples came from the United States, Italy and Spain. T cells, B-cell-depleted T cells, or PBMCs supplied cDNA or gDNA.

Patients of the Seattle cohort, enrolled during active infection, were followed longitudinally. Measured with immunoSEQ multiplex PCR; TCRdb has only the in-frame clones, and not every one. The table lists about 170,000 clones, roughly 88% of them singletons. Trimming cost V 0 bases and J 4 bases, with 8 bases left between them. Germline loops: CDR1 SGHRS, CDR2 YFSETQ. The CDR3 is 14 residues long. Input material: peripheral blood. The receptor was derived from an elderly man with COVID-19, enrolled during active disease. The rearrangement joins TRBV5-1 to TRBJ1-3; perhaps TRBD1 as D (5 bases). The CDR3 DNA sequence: TGCGCCAGCAGCTTGGATGGGGCAGGAAACACCATATATTTT. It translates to CASSLDGAGNTIYF.